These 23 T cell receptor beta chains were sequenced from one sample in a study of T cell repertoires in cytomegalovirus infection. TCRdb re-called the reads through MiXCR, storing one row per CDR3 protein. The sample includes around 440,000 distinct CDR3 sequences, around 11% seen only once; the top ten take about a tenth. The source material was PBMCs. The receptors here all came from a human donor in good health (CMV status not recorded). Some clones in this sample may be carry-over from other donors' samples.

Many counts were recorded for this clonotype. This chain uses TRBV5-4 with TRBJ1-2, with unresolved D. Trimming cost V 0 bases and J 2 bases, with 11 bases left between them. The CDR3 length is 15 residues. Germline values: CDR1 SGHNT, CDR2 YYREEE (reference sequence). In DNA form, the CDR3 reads TGTGCCAGCAGCTTGGAACCCGCGAGCAACTATGGCTACACCTTC. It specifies CASSLEPASNYGYTF.

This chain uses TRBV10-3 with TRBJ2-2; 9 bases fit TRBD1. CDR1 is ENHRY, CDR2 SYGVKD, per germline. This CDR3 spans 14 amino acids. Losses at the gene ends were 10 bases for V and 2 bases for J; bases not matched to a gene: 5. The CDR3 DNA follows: TGTGCCACGACGGGACAGGGTAACACCGGGGAGCTGTTTTTT. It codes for CATTGQGNTGELFF.

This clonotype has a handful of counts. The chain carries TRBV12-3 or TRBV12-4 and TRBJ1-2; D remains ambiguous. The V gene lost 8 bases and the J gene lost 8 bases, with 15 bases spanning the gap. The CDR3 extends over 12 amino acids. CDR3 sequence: CASSFDTVGYTF. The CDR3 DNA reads TGTGCCAGCTCCTTCGACACGGTCGGCTACACCTTC.

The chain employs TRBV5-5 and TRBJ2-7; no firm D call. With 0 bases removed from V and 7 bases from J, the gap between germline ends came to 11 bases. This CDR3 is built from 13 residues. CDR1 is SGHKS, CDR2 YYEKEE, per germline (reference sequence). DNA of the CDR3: TGTGCCAGCAGCTTGGTGACGCTACGTGAGCAGTACTTC. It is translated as CASSLVTLREQYF.

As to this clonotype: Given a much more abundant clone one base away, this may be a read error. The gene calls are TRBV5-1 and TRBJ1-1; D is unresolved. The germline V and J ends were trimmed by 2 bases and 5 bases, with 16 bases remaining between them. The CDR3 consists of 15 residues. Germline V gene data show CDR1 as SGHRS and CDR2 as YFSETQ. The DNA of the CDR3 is TGCGCCAGCAGCTTTCTTGAAGGGCTGTCAACTGAAGCTTTCTTT. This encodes CASSFLEGLSTEAFF.

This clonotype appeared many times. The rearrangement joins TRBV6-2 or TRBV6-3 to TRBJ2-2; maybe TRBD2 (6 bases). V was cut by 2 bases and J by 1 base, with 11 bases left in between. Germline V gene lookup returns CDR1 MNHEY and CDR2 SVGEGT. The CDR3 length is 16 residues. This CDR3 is CASSYGGLMNTGELFF. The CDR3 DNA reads TGTGCCAGCAGTTACGGGGGACTTATGAACACCGGGGAGCTGTTTTTT.

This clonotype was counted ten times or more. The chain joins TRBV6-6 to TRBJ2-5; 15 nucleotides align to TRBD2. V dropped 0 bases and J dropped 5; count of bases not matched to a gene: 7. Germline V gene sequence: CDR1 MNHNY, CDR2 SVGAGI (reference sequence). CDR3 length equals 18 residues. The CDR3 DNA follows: TGTGCCAGCAGTTACTCGGGACTAGCGGGGGGTGCCTCGGAGACCCAGTACTTC. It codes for CASSYSGLAGGASETQYF.

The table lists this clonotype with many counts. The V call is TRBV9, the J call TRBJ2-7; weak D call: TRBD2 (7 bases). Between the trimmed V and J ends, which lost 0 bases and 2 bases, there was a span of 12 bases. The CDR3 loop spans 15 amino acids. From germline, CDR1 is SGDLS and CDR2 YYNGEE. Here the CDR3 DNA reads TGTGCCAGCAGCGTAGGCGGGGGCCTTACCTACGAGCAGTACTTC. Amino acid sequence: CASSVGGGLTYEQYF. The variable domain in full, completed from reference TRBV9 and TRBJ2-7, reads DSGVTQTPKHLITATGQRVTLRCSPRSGDLSVYWYQQSLDQGLQFLIQYYNGEERAKGNILERFSAQQFPDLHSELNLSSLELGDSALYFCASSVGGGLTYEQYFGPGTRLTVT.

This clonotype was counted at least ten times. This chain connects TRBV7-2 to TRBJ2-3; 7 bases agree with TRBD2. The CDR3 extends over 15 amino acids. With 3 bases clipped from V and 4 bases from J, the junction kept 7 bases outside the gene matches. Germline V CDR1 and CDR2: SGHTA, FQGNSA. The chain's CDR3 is CASSLRSGSADTQYF. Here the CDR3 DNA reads TGTGCCAGCAGCTTGCGTAGCGGGTCGGCAGATACGCAGTATTTT.

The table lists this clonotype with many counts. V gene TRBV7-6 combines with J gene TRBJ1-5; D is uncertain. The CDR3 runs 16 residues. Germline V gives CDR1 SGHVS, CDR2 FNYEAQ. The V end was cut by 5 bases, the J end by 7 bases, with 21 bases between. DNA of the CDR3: TGTGCCAGCAGCCAAACGCCCCACTCTCCCGAGCAGCCCCAGCATTTT. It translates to CASSQTPHSPEQPQHF.

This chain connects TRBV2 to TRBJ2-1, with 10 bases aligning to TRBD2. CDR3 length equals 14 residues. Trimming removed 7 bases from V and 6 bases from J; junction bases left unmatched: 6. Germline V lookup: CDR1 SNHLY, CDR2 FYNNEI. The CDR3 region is CASTDWTSGNEQFF. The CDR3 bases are TGTGCCAGCACTGATTGGACTAGCGGCAATGAGCAGTTCTTC. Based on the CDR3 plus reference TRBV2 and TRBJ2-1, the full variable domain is EPEVTQTPSHQVTQMGQEVILRCVPISNHLYFYWYRQILGQKVEFLVSFYNNEISEKSEIFDDQFSVERPDGSNFTLKIRSTKLEDSAMYFCASTDWTSGNEQFFGPGTRLTVL.

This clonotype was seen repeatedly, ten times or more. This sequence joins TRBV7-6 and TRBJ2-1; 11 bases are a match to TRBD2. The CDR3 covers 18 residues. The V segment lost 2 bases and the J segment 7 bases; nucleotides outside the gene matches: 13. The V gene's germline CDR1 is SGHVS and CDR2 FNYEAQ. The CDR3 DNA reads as TGTGCCAGCAGCTTACCACTAGCGGGAGCCCTCGGGGGTAATGAGCAGTTCTTC. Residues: CASSLPLAGALGGNEQFF.

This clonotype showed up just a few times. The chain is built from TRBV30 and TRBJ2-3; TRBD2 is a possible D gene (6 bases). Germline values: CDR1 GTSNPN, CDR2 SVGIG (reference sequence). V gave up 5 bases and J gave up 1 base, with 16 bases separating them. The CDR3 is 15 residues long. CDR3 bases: TGTGCCTGGGCCCCTGGAGGGCCGGGCACAGATACGCAGTATTTT. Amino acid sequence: CAWAPGGPGTDTQYF.

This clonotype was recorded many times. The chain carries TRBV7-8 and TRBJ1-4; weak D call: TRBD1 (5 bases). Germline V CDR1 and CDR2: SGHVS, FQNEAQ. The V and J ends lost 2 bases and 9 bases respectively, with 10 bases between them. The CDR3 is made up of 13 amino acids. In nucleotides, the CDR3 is TGTGCCAGCAGCTTAACTTCGGGACAAAAACTGTTTTTT. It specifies CASSLTSGQKLFF.

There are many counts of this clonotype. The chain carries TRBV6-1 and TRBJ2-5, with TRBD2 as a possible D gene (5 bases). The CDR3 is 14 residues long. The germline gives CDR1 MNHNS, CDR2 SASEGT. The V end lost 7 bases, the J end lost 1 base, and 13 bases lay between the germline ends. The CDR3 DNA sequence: TGTGCCAGCAAACTGACTATCGCCCAAGAGACCCAGTACTTC. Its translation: CASKLTIAQETQYF.

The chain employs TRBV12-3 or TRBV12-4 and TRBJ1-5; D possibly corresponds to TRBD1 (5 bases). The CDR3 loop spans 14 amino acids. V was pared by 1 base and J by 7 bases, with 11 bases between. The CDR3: CASSLGGLEQPQHF. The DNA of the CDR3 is TGTGCCAGCAGTTTAGGGGGACTAGAGCAGCCCCAGCATTTT.

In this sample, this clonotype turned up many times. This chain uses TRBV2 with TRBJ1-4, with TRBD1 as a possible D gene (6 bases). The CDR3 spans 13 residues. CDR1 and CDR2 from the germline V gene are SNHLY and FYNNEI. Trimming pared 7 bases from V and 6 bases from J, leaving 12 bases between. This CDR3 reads CASKTGQYEKLFF. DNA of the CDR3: TGTGCCAGCAAGACTGGACAGTATGAAAAACTGTTTTTT.

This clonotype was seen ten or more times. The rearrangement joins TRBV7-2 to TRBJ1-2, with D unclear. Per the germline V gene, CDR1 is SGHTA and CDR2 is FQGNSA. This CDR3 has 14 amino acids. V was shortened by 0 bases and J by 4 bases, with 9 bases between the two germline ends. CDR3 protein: CASSLAPIGYGYTF. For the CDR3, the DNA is TGTGCCAGCAGCTTAGCTCCCATTGGCTATGGCTACACCTTC.

The CDR3 protein is CASDQGGTEAFF. The CDR3 DNA is TGTGCCAGCGACCAGGGGGGGACTGAAGCTTTCTTT. The gene calls are TRBV2 and TRBJ1-1; 7 bases align to TRBD1. V shed 8 bases, J shed 5 bases, and the junction held 5 bases outside the gene matches. The length of the CDR3 is 12 residues. Germline V gene lookup returns CDR1 SNHLY and CDR2 FYNNEI.

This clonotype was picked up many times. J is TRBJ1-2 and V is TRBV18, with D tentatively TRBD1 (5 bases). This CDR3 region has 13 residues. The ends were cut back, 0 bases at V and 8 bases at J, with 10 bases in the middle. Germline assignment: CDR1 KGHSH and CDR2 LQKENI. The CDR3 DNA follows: TGTGCCAGCTCACCACCCGGGGCAGAAGGCTACACCTTC. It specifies CASSPPGAEGYTF.

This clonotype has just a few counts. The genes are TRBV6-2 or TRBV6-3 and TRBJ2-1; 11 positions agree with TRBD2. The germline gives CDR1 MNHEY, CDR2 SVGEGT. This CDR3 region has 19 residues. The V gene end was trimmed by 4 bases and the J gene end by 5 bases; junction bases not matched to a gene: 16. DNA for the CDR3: TGTGCCAGCAGTTCTCCCGGGGGTAGCGGGAGGGTGGTAAACAATGAGCAGTTCTTC. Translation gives CASSSPGGSGRVVNNEQFF.

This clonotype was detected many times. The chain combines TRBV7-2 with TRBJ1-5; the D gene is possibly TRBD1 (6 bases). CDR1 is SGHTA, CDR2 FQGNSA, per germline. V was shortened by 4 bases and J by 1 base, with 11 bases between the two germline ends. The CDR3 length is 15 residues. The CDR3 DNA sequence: TGTGCCAGCAGCTCTTATACAGGGAGCAATCAGCCCCAGCATTTT. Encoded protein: CASSSYTGSNQPQHF.

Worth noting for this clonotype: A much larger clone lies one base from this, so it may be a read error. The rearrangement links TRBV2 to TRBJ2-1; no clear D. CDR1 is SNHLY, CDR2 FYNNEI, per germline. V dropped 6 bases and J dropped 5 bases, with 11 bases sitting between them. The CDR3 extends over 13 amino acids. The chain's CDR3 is CASREVTNNEQFF. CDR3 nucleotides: TGTGCCAGCAGAGAGGTCACCAACAATGAGCAGTTCTTC.